The following is a TCR beta chain sequence with its context. Repertoires were generated with immunoSEQ multiplex PCR, while TCRdb's copy carries only in-frame clones and drops some. The sample contains roughly 250,000 clones, around nine tenths of which appear only once. The sample is drawn from a study of blood T cell repertoires in COVID-19. Study as a whole: COVID-19 samples, acute and convalescent, were from the United States, Italy and Spain. The analysed material was cDNA or gDNA that came from T cells, B-cell-depleted T cells, or PBMCs.

Germline loops: CDR1 SGHRS, CDR2 YFSETQ. V gave up 5 bases and J gave up 0 bases, with 13 bases separating them. This CDR3 region has 15 residues. The sequence came from a man aged 25-45 years with COVID-19, enrolled during active disease. The rearrangement uses TRBV5-1 and TRBJ2-3; TRBD2 is a possible D gene (5 bases). Sequenced material: peripheral blood. The CDR3, as DNA: TGCGCCAGCAGGTTCACTGGGGAGAGCACAGATACGCAGTATTTT. Translating it yields CASRFTGESTDTQYF.